These 11 T cell receptor beta chains share one sample of origin, sequenced in a study of a mutant IDH1 vaccine in newly diagnosed glioma. Measured with immunoSEQ multiplex PCR; TCRdb has only the in-frame clones, and not every one. The sample holds about 62,000 clones, about 89% seen once. Antigens for these TCRs are unknown. The sample's time point: week 11, during vaccination. Topical imiquimod was applied with each vaccine dose, which held 300 ug of mutant IDH1 20-mer peptide. Sequencing was performed on PBMCs, taken from a glioma patient whose treatment included an IDH1 peptide vaccine. These receptor sequences come from a man aged 35 to 55 with glioma.

This clone was observed once. V usage is TRBV7-9 and J usage is TRBJ1-1, with D hard to call. Germline CDR1 reads SEHNR; CDR2 reads FQNEAQ (reference sequence). The V end lost 5 bases, the J end lost 0 bases, and 7 bases lay between the germline ends. This CDR3 has 13 residues. CDR3 in DNA: TGTGCCAGCAGCCTCGAAGTGAACACTGAAGCTTTCTTT. As protein: CASSLEVNTEAFF.

CDR3 sequence (DNA): TGTGCCAGCAGTTTCGGACCTTCGTCTAGCACAGATACGCAGTATTTT. This translates into CASSFGPSSSTDTQYF. The V call is TRBV27, the J call TRBJ2-3; D remains unclear. Germline V CDR1 and CDR2: MNHEY, SMNVEV (reference sequence). This CDR3 region has 16 residues. Trimming cost V 3 bases and J 0 bases, with 13 bases left between them.

With regard to this clone: Additional DNA sequences in this sample encode the identical CDR3. The chain recombines TRBV18 with TRBJ2-1; D gene uncertain. The germline V gene has CDR1 KGHSH and CDR2 LQKENI. V was pared by 2 bases and J by 2 bases, with 4 bases between. The CDR3 extends over 13 amino acids. The CDR3 loop is CASSPGTYNEQFF. In DNA form, the CDR3 reads TGTGCCAGCTCACCAGGGACCTACAATGAGCAGTTCTTC.

V gene TRBV4-1 combines with J gene TRBJ1-2; no clear D. The CDR3 spans 16 residues. Germline V gives CDR1 MGHRA, CDR2 YSYEKL. V was clipped by 1 base and J by 7 bases, with 19 bases between them. CDR3 amino acids: CASSQGAFPSSLGYTF. In DNA, the CDR3 is TGCGCCAGCAGCCAAGGGGCTTTTCCTTCCTCCCTTGGCTACACCTTC.

This chain links TRBV6-8 with TRBJ2-5; possibly TRBD1 for D (5 bases). Trimming pared 5 bases from V and 6 bases from J, leaving 16 bases between. The CDR3 loop spans 14 amino acids. Germline V gene lookup returns CDR1 MNHGY and CDR2 SAAAGT. CDR3 DNA sequence: TGTGCCAGCAGTGACCTCGACAGTACAAAGACCCAGTACTTC. Its protein product is CASSDLDSTKTQYF.

V and J are TRBV21-1 and TRBJ2-5; the D call of TRBD2 is as the table states it, not checked on the DNA. TRBV21-1 is described as a pseudogene. The CDR3 length is 16 residues. CDR3 in amino acids: CASSTILVRAEETQYF. The CDR3, as DNA: TGTGCCAGCAGCACAATTCTAGTGAGGGCGGAAGAGACCCAGTACTTC.

The J gene is TRBJ2-7, the V gene TRBV28; 8 bases line up with TRBD2. This CDR3 has 14 residues. V shed 3 bases and J 3 bases; nucleotides not matched to a gene: 4. CDR1 and CDR2 from the germline V gene are MDHEN and SYDVKM. The CDR3 protein is CASSFGTRNYEQYF. The CDR3 DNA is TGTGCCAGCAGTTTTGGGACTAGGAACTACGAGCAGTACTTC.

This chain joins TRBV6-4 and TRBJ2-2; D not resolved. Trimming stripped 6 bases from V and 3 bases from J, with 17 bases between. Germline V CDR1 and CDR2: MRHNA, SNTAGT. This CDR3 spans 16 amino acids. CDR3 DNA sequence: TGTGCCAGCAGCGACGGAAGATTCGGAGACACCGGGGAGCTGTTTTTT. Amino acid sequence: CASSDGRFGDTGELFF.

The chain uses TRBV18 and TRBJ2-2, with 7 bases identical to TRBD1. The germline CDR1 and CDR2 sequences are KGHSH and LQKENI. CDR3 length equals 15 residues. V shed 6 bases, J shed 1 base, and the junction held 5 bases outside the gene matches. In nucleotides, the CDR3 is TGTGCCAGCTCGTGGGGACAGCAGAACACCGGGGAGCTGTTTTTT. Its protein product is CASSWGQQNTGELFF.

This clone turned up a few times. The V and J genes are TRBV19 and TRBJ2-1; D is unclear. V was trimmed by 3 bases and J by 6 bases, leaving 6 bases between them. The CDR3 contains 12 residues. Germline V CDR1 and CDR2: LNHDA, SQIVND (reference sequence). CDR3: CASSMRGNEQFF. CDR3 DNA sequence: TGTGCCAGTAGTATGCGAGGCAATGAGCAGTTCTTC.

This sequence joins TRBV19 and TRBJ1-6; no firm D call. This CDR3 has 16 residues. Germline values: CDR1 LNHDA, CDR2 SQIVND (reference sequence). V was trimmed by 4 bases and J by 3 bases, leaving 13 bases between them. The CDR3 reads CASSTGHQLYNSPLHF. The CDR3 DNA reads as TGTGCCAGTAGTACCGGCCACCAACTCTATAATTCACCCCTCCACTTT. Full variable domain (rest looked up from reference TRBV19 and TRBJ1-6): DGGITQSPKYLFRKEGQNVTLSCEQNLNHDAMYWYRQDPGQGLRLIYYSQIVNDFQKGDIAEGYSVSREKKESFPLTVTSAQKNPTAFYLCASSTGHQLYNSPLHFGNGTRLTVT.